A single sample is the source of the 21 T cell receptor beta chains below, sequenced in a study of shared clonotypes between healthy human individuals. Naive-designated CD8 cells lacked CD45RO, were positively enriched for CCR7, and omitted terminally differentiated effector memory CD45RA+ cells. The method was immunoSEQ multiplex PCR; TCRdb's version includes in-frame clones alone and lacks a portion of them. The sample lists some 2 million clones; about 95% were seen once. The sample taken for sequencing was naive CD8+ T cells sorted from blood. The origin of the receptors is a man between 18 and 35 years old in good health.

The V gene is TRBV13, the J gene TRBJ2-2; 12 bases agree with TRBD2. V was pared by 5 bases and J by 2 bases, with 3 bases of the junction left unmatched. CDR1 and CDR2 (germline): PRHDT, FYEKMQ (reference sequence). CDR3 length: 16 residues. The CDR3 coding sequence is TGTGCCAGCAGCGCCGGACTAGCGGGAAACACCGGGGAGCTGTTTTTT. Translating gives CASSAGLAGNTGELFF.

CDR3 residues: CASSWTGVGNQPQHF. CDR3 in DNA: TGTGCCAGCAGTTGGACAGGGGTTGGCAATCAGCCCCAGCATTTT. This chain uses TRBV6-6 with TRBJ1-5; 9 bases are shared with TRBD1. Looked up from germline, CDR1 is MNHNY and CDR2 is SVGAGI (reference sequence). This CDR3 comprises 15 residues. The J segment lost 2 bases and the V segment lost 4 bases, leaving 3 bases of the junction unmatched.

This chain joins TRBV7-9 and TRBJ2-1, with 9 bases identical to TRBD2. The germline V gene has CDR1 SEHNR and CDR2 FQNEAQ (reference sequence). This CDR3 has 15 residues. V trimming: 5 bases; J trimming: 0 bases; junction bases outside the gene matches: 2. The CDR3 is CASSVSGSSYNEQFF. CDR3 sequence (DNA): TGTGCCAGCAGCGTTAGCGGGAGCTCCTACAATGAGCAGTTCTTC.

As for this clone: The sample holds other DNA sequences that translate to the same CDR3. This sequence joins TRBV7-9 and TRBJ2-4; D gene uncertain. Germline loops: CDR1 SEHNR, CDR2 FQNEAQ (reference sequence). The V and J ends lost 1 base and 0 bases respectively, with 4 bases between them. The CDR3 is 14 amino acids. The CDR3 loop is CASSLGGAKNIQYF. CDR3 DNA: TGTGCCAGCAGCTTAGGGGGAGCCAAAAACATTCAGTACTTC.

This clone was detected only once. The chain combines TRBV28 with TRBJ2-3; 8 nucleotides match TRBD2. V shed 2 bases, J shed 4 bases, and the junction held 11 bases outside the gene matches. The CDR3 consists of 17 residues. Per germline, CDR1 MDHEN and CDR2 SYDVKM. CDR3: CASSLLRGGAGADTQYF. The CDR3 nucleotides read TGTGCCAGCAGTTTACTCCGGGGGGGGGCTGGAGCAGATACGCAGTATTTT.

The rearrangement links TRBV6-1 to TRBJ1-2; the D gene is possibly TRBD1 (5 bases). Germline V gene lookup returns CDR1 MNHNS and CDR2 SASEGT. This CDR3 has 13 residues. Trimming cost V 2 bases and J 4 bases, with 8 bases left between them. CDR3 amino acids: CASSEFRAYGYTF. Written as DNA, the CDR3 is TGTGCCAGCAGTGAATTCAGGGCCTATGGCTACACCTTC.

The genes are TRBV6-1 and TRBJ2-7, with D possibly TRBD2 on 5 matching bases. The CDR3 sequence is 11 residues long. Germline-derived CDR1 and CDR2 are MNHNS and SASEGT. Trimming took off 3 bases at V and 6 bases at J, with 6 bases between the two ends. In DNA form, the CDR3 reads TGTGCCAGCAGTGATGCGGGCGAGCAGTACTTC. The encoded protein is CASSDAGEQYF.

The CDR3 here is CASQPDRGSHKVSGNTIYF. Written as DNA, the CDR3 is TGCGCCAGCCAACCCGACAGGGGTTCGCATAAGGTCTCTGGAAACACCATATATTTT. The chain has TRBV10-1 and TRBJ1-3; 8 bases map to TRBD1. This CDR3 is built from 19 residues. CDR1 WNHNN and CDR2 SYGVQD come from the germline V gene (reference sequence). J was trimmed by 0 bases and V by 8 bases; bases with no gene match: 18.

This clone has just one count. This CDR3 is also generated by other DNA sequences in the sample. The V and J genes are TRBV7-9 and TRBJ1-1; D remains ambiguous. Trimming left V 1 base short and J 2 bases short, with 2 bases between. This CDR3 has 12 amino acids. Germline values: CDR1 SEHNR, CDR2 FQNEAQ (reference sequence). CDR3 nucleotides: TGTGCCAGCAGCTTAGAAAACACTGAAGCTTTCTTT. It codes for CASSLENTEAFF. Full variable domain (rest looked up from reference TRBV7-9 and TRBJ1-1): DTGVSQNPRHKITKRGQNVTFRCDPISEHNRLYWYRQTLGQGPEFLTYFQNEAQLEKSRLLSDRFSAERPKGSFSTLEIQRTEQGDSAMYLCASSLENTEAFFGQGTRLTVV.

The rearrangement uses TRBV7-9 and TRBJ1-4; 9 bases agree with TRBD1. The V and J ends lost 4 bases and 8 bases, in that order; junction bases with no gene match: 17. This CDR3 region has 18 residues. CDR1 is SEHNR, CDR2 FQNEAQ, per germline (reference sequence). This CDR3 reads CASSYTRGTGSEEEKLFF. The CDR3, as DNA: TGTGCCAGCAGCTACACTAGGGGGACAGGGAGTGAAGAGGAAAAACTGTTTTTT.

This chain's CDR3 is CASSLGGPREQFF. CDR3 sequence (DNA): TGTGCCAGCAGTTTGGGTGGTCCCAGGGAGCAGTTCTTC. This rearrangement joins TRBV27 to TRBJ2-1, with D unclear. Looked up from germline, CDR1 is MNHEY and CDR2 is SMNVEV (reference sequence). There are 13 residues in the CDR3. Trimming cost V 3 bases and J 10 bases, with 13 bases left between them.

This chain uses TRBV10-3 with TRBJ1-5; unclear D gene. The CDR3 is made up of 17 amino acids. Germline CDR1 is ENHRY and CDR2 is SYGVKD. V was clipped by 0 bases and J by 5 bases, with 17 bases between them. This CDR3 reads CAISESNGITVDQPQHF. CDR3 coding DNA: TGTGCCATCAGTGAGTCGAACGGCATCACGGTGGATCAGCCCCAGCATTTT.

The chain is built from TRBV28 and TRBJ2-2; D perhaps matches TRBD1 (6 bases). Germline V gives CDR1 MDHEN, CDR2 SYDVKM. V lost 5 bases and J lost 4, with 14 bases in between. The CDR3 is 15 residues long. CDR3 protein: CASSAIRGFTGELFF. The DNA for the CDR3 is TGTGCCAGCAGTGCAATCAGGGGATTCACCGGGGAGCTGTTTTTT.

The chain employs TRBV7-9 and TRBJ1-1; 10 bases fit TRBD1. CDR3 length equals 14 residues. Germline CDR1 is SEHNR and CDR2 is FQNEAQ (reference sequence). J lost 6 bases, V lost 3 bases, and 4 bases had no gene match. CDR3 protein: CASSLAGTGAEAFF. CDR3 sequence (DNA): TGTGCCAGCAGCTTGGCCGGGACAGGGGCTGAAGCTTTCTTT.

V and J are TRBV30 and TRBJ2-5, with 7 bases matching TRBD1. Germline CDR1 and CDR2: GTSNPN and SVGIG (reference sequence). This CDR3 is built from 14 residues. Losses at the gene ends were 2 bases for V and 4 bases for J; bases not matched to a gene: 7. The CDR3 nucleotides read TGTGCCTGGAGTAAGGGGGCAGGGGGAGAGACCCAGTACTTC. It specifies CAWSKGAGGETQYF.

J is TRBJ2-6 and V is TRBV7-9; D uncertain. Germline V gives CDR1 SEHNR, CDR2 FQNEAQ (reference sequence). The germline V and J ends were trimmed by 8 bases and 3 bases, with 11 bases remaining between them. The CDR3 totals 14 residues. Here the CDR3 DNA reads TGTGCCAGCTCCAACACCCATGGGGCCAACGTCCTGACTTTC. This encodes CASSNTHGANVLTF.

The J gene is TRBJ1-1, the V gene TRBV12-5; 9 bases match TRBD1. This CDR3 has 18 amino acids. V shed 2 bases and J 4 bases; nucleotides not matched to a gene: 14. Germline V lookup: CDR1 LGHNT, CDR2 FRNRAP. As DNA, the CDR3 is TGTGCTAGTGGTTTGTTTGACAGGGGGAGTTCTCTTAGCACTGAAGCTTTCTTT. Its translation is CASGLFDRGSSLSTEAFF.

V and J are TRBV4-3 and TRBJ2-1, with D unresolved. CDR1 LGHNA and CDR2 YSLEER come from the germline V gene. This CDR3 has 16 residues. Trimming cost V 3 bases and J 1 base, with 13 bases left between them. CDR3 nucleotides: TGCGCCAGCAGCCAGGAGCTTCCCCCATCCTACAATGAGCAGTTCTTC. Protein product: CASSQELPPSYNEQFF.

CDR3 region: CASSGGQSNEKLFF. For the CDR3, the DNA is TGTGCCAGTAGTGGGGGACAGAGTAATGAAAAACTGTTTTTT. The gene calls are TRBV19 and TRBJ1-4, with 7 positions matching TRBD1. The CDR3 is made up of 14 amino acids. Germline assignment: CDR1 LNHDA and CDR2 SQIVND (reference sequence). V dropped 5 bases and J dropped 4; count of bases not matched to a gene: 4.

This rearrangement joins TRBV7-2 to TRBJ2-2; 10 bases agree with TRBD1. Germline CDR1 SGHTA, CDR2 FQGNSA. The J segment lost 5 bases and the V segment lost 1 base, leaving 4 bases of the junction unmatched. The CDR3 runs to 16 residues. Written as DNA, the CDR3 is TGTGCCAGCAGCTTAGTGGACAGGGGGGAAACCGGGGAGCTGTTTTTT. This encodes CASSLVDRGETGELFF.

The rearrangement links TRBV5-8 to TRBJ1-1; 8 bases agree with TRBD1. Trimming took 0 bases from V and 5 from J; bases not matched to a gene: 6. Per the germline V gene, CDR1 is SGHTS and CDR2 is YDEGEE. The CDR3 extends over 15 amino acids. The CDR3 DNA reads TGTGCCAGCAGCTTGGACACAGGGGGTGGGACTGAAGCTTTCTTT. Protein sequence: CASSLDTGGGTEAFF.